This T cell receptor beta chain was retrieved from a study of T cells expressing NK-cell markers. TCRdb reanalyzed the 5' RACE reads and collapses them to one entry per CDR3 protein, without DNA. This sample's clone table lists fewer than 550,000 distinct CDR3 sequences. The CDR3 runs to 15 residues. CDR1 and CDR2 from the germline V gene are MNHEY and SVGAGI. This sequence was found in a woman between 50 and 59 years old in good health. This rearrangement joins TRBV6-5 to TRBJ1-3; TCRdb proposes TRBD1, but this gene call is untestable without DNA. The sequencing input was blood T cells: a sorted CD56 or NKG2C T cell subset, CD4+ or CD8+ T cells, or bulk PBMC T cells (not recorded which). The CDR3 sequence is CASSYGGGSGNTIYF.